These 23 T cell receptor beta chains came from one sample sequenced in a study of shared clonotypes between healthy human individuals. Sequencing used immunoSEQ multiplex PCR; TCRdb keeps in-frame clones, though not all of them. Counted here are a few million clones, about 92% occurring once; the ten biggest clones make up about 0.41%. Sequenced sample: naive CD4+ T cells from PBMCs. The subset denotes: CD45RA+ positively selected. Receptors were obtained from a man aged 18 to 29 in good health. Some clones in this sample may be carry-over from other donors' samples.

The gene calls are TRBV4-2 and TRBJ2-1; weak D call: TRBD2 (6 bases). This CDR3 is 14 amino acids long. Germline V gene sequence: CDR1 LGHNA, CDR2 YNFKEQ. Trimming removed 4 bases at V and 9 bases at J, with 16 bases between. In nucleotides, the CDR3 is TGTGCCAGCAGCCCCCCCGAGACTAGTCGTGAGCAGTTCTTC. As protein: CASSPPETSREQFF.

The rearrangement uses TRBV6-5 and TRBJ2-7; 10 positions match TRBD1. This CDR3 contains 14 residues. Trimming cost V 6 bases and J 2 bases; bases outside gene matches: 4. The germline V gene encodes CDR1 MNHEY and CDR2 SVGAGI. DNA for the CDR3: TGTGCCAGCAGCCGGGACAGGGGAACCTACGAGCAGTACTTC. Translating it yields CASSRDRGTYEQYF.

The gene calls are TRBV7-2 and TRBJ1-1, with 10 nucleotides matching TRBD1. CDR3 length equals 15 residues. Germline CDR1 is SGHTA and CDR2 is FQGNSA. V was pared by 3 bases and J by 5 bases, with 6 bases of the junction left unmatched. The CDR3, as DNA: TGTGCCAGCAGCTTTGGTGACAGGGGGCTTACTGAAGCTTTCTTT. This gives the protein CASSFGDRGLTEAFF.

The CDR3 reads CASSLAGWSGGGGYTF. CDR3 coding DNA: TGTGCCAGCAGTTTAGCGGGTTGGTCAGGGGGCGGCGGCTACACCTTC. The genes are TRBV28 and TRBJ1-2; 8 bases agree with TRBD1. J gave up 8 bases and V 2 bases, and 13 bases lay outside the gene matches. The CDR3 sequence is 16 residues long. Germline CDR1 is MDHEN and CDR2 is SYDVKM.

This rearrangement joins TRBV18 to TRBJ1-2; 8 positions match TRBD1. The junction had 4 bases not matched to a gene; V was cut back by 4 bases and J by 6 bases. CDR1 is KGHSH and CDR2 is LQKENI in the germline V gene. The CDR3 totals 13 residues. Here the CDR3 reads CASSQGQVDGYTF. The CDR3 DNA follows: TGTGCCAGCTCACAGGGACAGGTGGATGGCTACACCTTC.

The chain recombines TRBV5-1 with TRBJ2-3; TRBD2 matches at 8 bases. V lost 0 bases to trimming and J lost 2 bases; unmatched junction nucleotides: 2. Germline loops: CDR1 SGHRS, CDR2 YFSETQ. The CDR3 has 15 residues. CDR3 amino acids: CASSLVSGVTDTQYF. DNA for the CDR3: TGCGCCAGCAGCTTGGTTAGCGGGGTCACAGATACGCAGTATTTT.

This clone has a single count. The chain recombines TRBV7-9 with TRBJ1-2; D not certain. CDR3 size: 15 residues. Germline CDR1 SEHNR, CDR2 FQNEAQ (reference sequence). Trimming removed 5 bases at V and 0 bases at J, with 13 bases between. The CDR3: CASSPGLAPNYGYTF. CDR3 coding DNA: TGTGCCAGCAGCCCGGGCCTAGCTCCTAACTATGGCTACACCTTC.

The V call is TRBV27, the J call TRBJ1-3; D is possibly TRBD1 (6 bases). V lost 3 bases, J lost 3 bases, and 9 bases lay in between. This CDR3 has 14 amino acids. Germline V gene sequence: CDR1 MNHEY, CDR2 SMNVEV (reference sequence). CDR3: CASSLGGSGNTIYF. CDR3 in DNA: TGTGCCAGCAGTTTGGGGGGCAGTGGAAACACCATATATTTT.

The J gene is TRBJ2-3, the V gene TRBV4-1; the match to TRBD1 covers 9 bases. The length of the CDR3 is 17 residues. V gave up 0 bases and J gave up 6 bases; unmatched junction bases: 10. Germline CDR1 and CDR2: MGHRA and YSYEKL. The CDR3: CASSQDPTDRGADTQYF. The CDR3 coding sequence is TGCGCCAGCAGCCAAGATCCCACCGACAGGGGGGCCGATACGCAGTATTTT.

The rearrangement links TRBV27 to TRBJ2-5, with 10 nucleotides matching TRBD2. With 7 bases clipped from V and 1 base from J, the junction kept 9 bases outside the gene matches. CDR1 and CDR2 from the germline V gene are MNHEY and SMNVEV (reference sequence). This CDR3 spans 16 amino acids. The CDR3 nucleotides read TGTGCCAGCACCGCCCGGACTAGCGGCCCCCAAGAGACCCAGTACTTC. Protein sequence: CASTARTSGPQETQYF.

This chain links TRBV5-4 with TRBJ2-7; no definite D call. From germline, CDR1 is SGHNT and CDR2 YYREEE (reference sequence). Trimming shortened V by 4 bases and J by 3 bases, and 8 bases separated the two germline ends. This CDR3 has 12 amino acids. CDR3 DNA sequence: TGTGCCAGCAGCAAGGACGGCTACGAGCAGTACTTC. Amino acid sequence: CASSKDGYEQYF.

The V call is TRBV25-1, the J call TRBJ2-1, with D maybe TRBD2 (6 bases). Trimming pared 0 bases from V and 0 bases from J, leaving 9 bases between. CDR1 MGHDK and CDR2 SYGVNS come from the germline V gene. The CDR3 sequence is 16 residues long. The CDR3 is CASSEYSGFSYNEQFF. The CDR3 bases are TGTGCCAGCAGTGAATACAGCGGGTTCTCCTACAATGAGCAGTTCTTC.

The chain recombines TRBV19 with TRBJ2-1, with TRBD2 identical over 13 bases. Germline V gene lookup returns CDR1 LNHDA and CDR2 SQIVND (reference sequence). Trimming cost V 5 bases and J 9 bases; bases outside gene matches: 16. The CDR3 has 18 amino acids. CDR3 sequence: CASSARGPGTSGKGEQFF. In nucleotides, the CDR3 is TGTGCCAGTAGTGCAAGGGGCCCCGGGACTAGCGGGAAGGGTGAGCAGTTCTTC.

The chain uses TRBV29-1 and TRBJ2-7, with a tentative D call TRBD2 (5 bases). Germline lookup yields CDR1 SQVTM and CDR2 ANQGSEA. Trimming removed 6 bases at V and 3 bases at J, with 12 bases between. The CDR3 is 12 residues long. DNA of the CDR3: TGCAGCGTAGTCTCGGGGTTCTACGAGCAGTACTTC. This codes for CSVVSGFYEQYF.

V is TRBV5-1 and J is TRBJ2-5; D uncertain. The CDR3 has 14 residues. Germline lookup yields CDR1 SGHRS and CDR2 YFSETQ. V lost 0 bases and J lost 3, with 9 bases in between. The CDR3: CASSLASPKETQYF. The CDR3 coding sequence is TGCGCCAGCAGCTTGGCAAGCCCTAAAGAGACCCAGTACTTC.

V and J are TRBV4-2 and TRBJ2-5, with TRBD2 identical over 8 bases. CDR3 size: 15 residues. The germline gives CDR1 LGHNA, CDR2 YNFKEQ. V lost 1 base to trimming and J lost 5 bases; unmatched junction nucleotides: 6. The CDR3 DNA sequence: TGTGCCAGCAGCCAAGGACTAGCGACCCTGGAGACCCAGTACTTC. This translates into CASSQGLATLETQYF.

The gene calls are TRBV5-6 and TRBJ2-3, with D perhaps matching TRBD2 (6 bases). V lost 7 bases and J lost 0, with 12 bases in between. The CDR3 runs to 14 residues. Germline-derived CDR1 and CDR2 are SGHDT and YYEEEE. The CDR3 coding sequence is TGTGCCAGCCCTAGCGTCCGCAGCACAGATACGCAGTATTTT. Its translation: CASPSVRSTDTQYF.

As DNA, the CDR3 is TGTGCCAGCTACACCTCCTGGACCTCAACTTGGTTCTTC. The encoded protein is CASYTSWTSTWFF. The V call is TRBV27, the J call TRBJ2-1; D unclear. The CDR3 covers 13 residues. Trimming removed 8 bases from V and 15 bases from J, with 23 bases in between. Germline V gene lookup returns CDR1 MNHEY and CDR2 SMNVEV (reference sequence).

This sequence joins TRBV2 and TRBJ2-4; no firm D call. The CDR3 has 12 residues. The germline V and J ends were trimmed by 2 bases and 7 bases, with 6 bases remaining between them. The germline gives CDR1 SNHLY, CDR2 FYNNEI. CDR3 sequence reads: CASSERSNIQYF. CDR3 nucleotides: TGTGCCAGCAGTGAACGTAGCAACATTCAGTACTTC.

This clone showed up just once. The chain combines TRBV14 with TRBJ2-2; 8 positions agree with TRBD2. This CDR3 is 17 amino acids long. From germline, CDR1 is SGHDN and CDR2 FVKESK. The trim removed 4 bases at V and 3 bases at J, leaving 10 bases unmatched. CDR3 in DNA: TGTGCCAGCAGCCTAAGCGGGAGTCTCTTTTACACCGGGGAGCTGTTTTTT. Amino acid sequence: CASSLSGSLFYTGELFF. Variable domain in full (rest from reference TRBV14 and TRBJ2-2): EAGVTQFPSHSVIEKGQTVTLRCDPISGHDNLYWYRRVMGKEIKFLLHFVKESKQDESGMPNNRFLAERTGGTYSTLKVQPAELEDSGVYFCASSLSGSLFYTGELFFGEGSRLTVL.

V and J are TRBV25-1 and TRBJ1-2, with D perhaps matching TRBD1 (5 bases). This CDR3 contains 14 residues. CDR1 is MGHDK and CDR2 is SYGVNS in the germline V gene. V dropped 8 bases and J dropped 8 bases, with 21 bases sitting between them. The CDR3 region has the DNA TGTGCCAGCGGACGTTCGGGGCAGTCTATGGGCTACACCTTC. Protein sequence: CASGRSGQSMGYTF.

The rearrangement joins TRBV5-4 to TRBJ2-1, with D possibly matching TRBD1 (5 bases). The CDR3 consists of 13 residues. Trimming cost V 3 bases and J 6 bases, with 10 bases left between them. The germline gives CDR1 SGHNT, CDR2 YYREEE (reference sequence). DNA for the CDR3: TGTGCCAGCAGCTCCAGGGATTCCAATGAGCAGTTCTTC. This sequence encodes CASSSRDSNEQFF.

On this clone: This same CDR3 is encoded by further DNA sequences in the sample. This chain uses TRBV25-1 with TRBJ2-1; a possible D gene is TRBD2 (5 bases). CDR1 MGHDK and CDR2 SYGVNS come from the germline V gene. Between the trimmed V and J ends, which lost 6 bases and 7 bases, there was a span of 7 bases. The CDR3 covers 11 residues. The CDR3 DNA follows: TGTGCCAGCAGCCGGGGTAATGAGCAGTTCTTC. Its protein product is CASSRGNEQFF.